This entry describes one TCR beta chain. Participants spanned ages about 18 to 89 years and resided in about two dozen US areas. The record originates from a study of blood T cell repertoires in COVID-19. The authors' processing: Amplified reference gene primers provided the basis for estimating nucleated cell counts. The repertoire was sequenced with immunoSEQ multiplex PCR; TCRdb's copy has only in-frame clones and lacks some. That table is the source of V, J and clone size, and D and trimming were worked out from the DNA. The table shows about 350,000 clones, with roughly 90% occurring only once. This receptor was taken from a woman aged 25 to 39 who had recovered from COVID-19. Sequenced material: PBMCs or T cells enriched from blood (not recorded which).

CDR3 in amino acids: CASSNRDRGESRDSNTEAFF. The CDR3 bases are TGTGCCAGCAGTAACCGGGACAGGGGAGAATCTAGGGACTCGAACACTGAAGCTTTCTTT. V is TRBV28 and J is TRBJ1-1, with TRBD1 identical over 10 bases. This CDR3 is 20 amino acids long. The trim removed 5 bases at V and 1 base at J, leaving 19 bases unmatched. Germline CDR1 reads MDHEN; CDR2 reads SYDVKM.